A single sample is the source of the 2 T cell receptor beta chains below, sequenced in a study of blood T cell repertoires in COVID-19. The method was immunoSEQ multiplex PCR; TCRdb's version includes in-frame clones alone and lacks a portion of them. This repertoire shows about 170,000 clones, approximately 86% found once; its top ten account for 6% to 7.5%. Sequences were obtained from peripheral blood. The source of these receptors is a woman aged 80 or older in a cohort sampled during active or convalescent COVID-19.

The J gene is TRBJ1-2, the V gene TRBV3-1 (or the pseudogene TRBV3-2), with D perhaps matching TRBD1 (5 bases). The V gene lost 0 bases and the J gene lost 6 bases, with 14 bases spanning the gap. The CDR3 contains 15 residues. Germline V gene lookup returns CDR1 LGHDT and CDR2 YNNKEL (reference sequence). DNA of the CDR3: TGTGCCAGCAGCCAAGATTGGGCAGGGATTAATGGCTACACCTTC. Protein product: CASSQDWAGINGYTF.

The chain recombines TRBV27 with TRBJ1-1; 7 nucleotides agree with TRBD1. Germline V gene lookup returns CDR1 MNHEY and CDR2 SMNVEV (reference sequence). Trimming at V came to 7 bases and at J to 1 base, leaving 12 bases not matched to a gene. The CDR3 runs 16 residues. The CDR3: CASTPTGTIPNTEAFF. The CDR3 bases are TGTGCCAGCACCCCGACAGGGACAATACCGAACACTGAAGCTTTCTTT.